Shown below are 15 T cell receptor beta chains from a single sample sequenced in a study of CD8 T cells in Susac syndrome. Roughly 0.45 to 1 ug RNA was reverse transcribed with random hexamers. TCRdb itself ran the immunoSEQ multiplex PCR reads through MiXCR, one entry per CDR3 protein. In the table there are more than 150,000 distinct CDR3 sequences, less than 97% of which are singletons. The sample was CD8+ T cells from PBMCs. These receptors were collected from a human donor with multiple sclerosis.

The chain employs TRBV3-1 and TRBJ2-1, with 9 bases identical to TRBD2. CDR1 and CDR2 (germline): LGHDT, YNNKEL (reference sequence). The V and J ends lost 0 bases and 8 bases, in that order; junction bases with no gene match: 8. The CDR3 extends over 16 amino acids. CDR3 region: CASSQDRRLAVYEQFF. DNA of the CDR3: TGTGCCAGCAGCCAAGATCGTAGACTAGCGGTGTATGAGCAGTTCTTC.

This chain connects TRBV18 to TRBJ2-3; 9 nucleotides line up with TRBD2. Germline CDR1 reads KGHSH; CDR2 reads LQKENI. CDR3 length equals 16 residues. With V trimmed by 3 bases and J by 7 bases, 11 bases remained unmatched. This CDR3 reads CASSPAPAGGGYTQYF. CDR3 in DNA: TGTGCCAGCTCACCCGCCCCAGCGGGGGGTGGATATACGCAGTATTTT.

The chain uses TRBV12-1 and TRBJ2-7; TRBD1, the table's D call, was not compared with the DNA. TRBV12-1 is assigned pseudogene status. The CDR3 is 13 residues long. This CDR3 reads CASSPDGGREQYV. The CDR3 DNA is TGTGCCAGCAGCCCCGACGGGGGGCGTGAGCAGTACGTC.

This rearrangement joins TRBV5-1 to TRBJ2-7; 9 bases are shared with TRBD1. CDR1 is SGHRS and CDR2 is YFSETQ in the germline V gene. The CDR3 is 14 residues long. V shed 2 bases, J shed 4 bases, and the junction held 4 bases outside the gene matches. This CDR3 is CASSFGQGTYEQYV. The CDR3 DNA follows: TGCGCCAGCAGCTTTGGACAGGGGACGTACGAGCAGTACGTC.

The V and J genes are TRBV29-1 and TRBJ1-1; D remains ambiguous. V dropped 8 bases and J dropped 5 bases, with 9 bases sitting between them. Germline loops: CDR1 SQVTM, CDR2 ANQGSEA. CDR3 length: 10 amino acids. The chain's CDR3 is CSPWETEAFF. CDR3 in DNA: TGCAGCCCGTGGGAAACTGAAGCTTTCTTT.

V usage is TRBV28 and J usage is TRBJ2-3; unclear D gene. Germline lookup yields CDR1 MDHEN and CDR2 SYDVKM. CDR3 length: 14 amino acids. Trimming removed 7 bases at V and 1 base at J, with 12 bases between. The CDR3 DNA follows: TGTGCCAGCACCCCTCGGTTACGCACAGATACGCAGTATTTT. Its protein is CASTPRLRTDTQYF.

This chain uses TRBV6-2 or TRBV6-3 with TRBJ1-5, with 7 bases aligning to TRBD1. Germline CDR1 and CDR2: MNHEY and SVGEGT. The CDR3 sequence is 15 residues long. After removal of 0 bases from V and 4 bases from J, the junction contained 3 bases not matched to a gene. CDR3 sequence (DNA): TGTGCCAGCAGTTACTCCGCCAGGGGGAATCAGCCCCAGCATTTT. Amino acid sequence: CASSYSARGNQPQHF.

The V and J genes are TRBV20-1 and TRBJ1-1; 8 bases fit TRBD1. The V gene end was trimmed by 0 bases and the J gene end by 0 bases; junction bases not matched to a gene: 9. Looked up from germline, CDR1 is DFQATT and CDR2 is SNEGSKA (reference sequence). The CDR3 totals 17 residues. The CDR3 DNA is TGCAGTGCTAGAGATAAGGACAGGGCCCTCATGAACACTGAAGCTTTCTTT. Amino acid sequence: CSARDKDRALMNTEAFF.

The V gene is TRBV6-1, the J gene TRBJ1-1, with D unresolved. Trimming stripped 0 bases from V and 0 bases from J, with 5 bases between. Germline V gene sequence: CDR1 MNHNS, CDR2 SASEGT. This CDR3 contains 14 residues. CDR3 sequence: CASSEARMNTEAFF. CDR3 in DNA: TGTGCCAGCAGTGAAGCACGGATGAACACTGAAGCTTTCTTT.

V and J are TRBV7-2 and TRBJ2-1; D is possibly TRBD2 (7 bases). This CDR3 is built from 16 residues. Trimming took off 0 bases at V and 2 bases at J, with 11 bases between the two ends. In germline, CDR1 is SGHTA, CDR2 FQGNSA. The CDR3 DNA reads as TGTGCCAGCAGCTTAGCGGGGGGGCGACCCTACAATGAGCAGTTCTTC. This sequence encodes CASSLAGGRPYNEQFF.

This chain links TRBV29-1 with TRBJ1-2; unclear D gene. The CDR3 extends over 11 amino acids. Trimming removed 4 bases from V and 8 bases from J, with 11 bases in between. Looked up from germline, CDR1 is SQVTM and CDR2 is ANQGSEA. CDR3 sequence (DNA): TGCAGCGTTGTTGGGGAGAGCGGCTACACCTTC. Residues: CSVVGESGYTF. The full variable domain, in which reference TRBV29-1 and TRBJ1-2 provide the parts outside the CDR3, is SAVISQKPSRDICQRGTSLTIQCQVDSQVTMMFWYRQQPGQSLTLIATANQGSEATYESGFVIDKFPISRPNLTFSTLTVSNMSPEDSSIYLCSVVGESGYTFGSGTRLTVV.

In nucleotides, the CDR3 is TGTGCCAGCAGATCCGGGACAGGAGGGAGCTATGGCTACACCTTC. Amino acids: CASRSGTGGSYGYTF. This rearrangement joins TRBV12-3 or TRBV12-4 to TRBJ1-2; 8 nucleotides match TRBD1. V shed 6 bases, J shed 4 bases, and the junction held 10 bases outside the gene matches. CDR3 length equals 15 residues.

The chain combines TRBV19 with TRBJ1-1; D possibly corresponds to TRBD1 (6 bases). The germline V gene encodes CDR1 LNHDA and CDR2 SQIVND (reference sequence). V was shortened by 5 bases and J by 4 bases, with 14 bases between the two germline ends. The CDR3 has 14 residues. CDR3 DNA: TGTGCCAGTAGTTTTACAGGGTTGGGCACTGAAGCTTTCTTT. It is translated as CASSFTGLGTEAFF. The variable domain in full, completed from reference TRBV19 and TRBJ1-1, reads DGGITQSPKYLFRKEGQNVTLSCEQNLNHDAMYWYRQDPGQGLRLIYYSQIVNDFQKGDIAEGYSVSREKKESFPLTVTSAQKNPTAFYLCASSFTGLGTEAFFGQGTRLTVV.

The table lists this clonotype with a count of one. DNA for the CDR3: TGTGCCAGTAGTATCACGCTTGGGGGGTTTTACGAGCAGTACTTC. As protein: CASSITLGGFYEQYF. The chain joins TRBV19 to TRBJ2-7; possible D gene TRBD2, 6 bases. Germline V gene data show CDR1 as LNHDA and CDR2 as SQIVND (reference sequence). The CDR3 spans 15 residues. Trimming stripped 3 bases from V and 4 bases from J, with 16 bases between.

The chain uses TRBV2 and TRBJ2-7; D uncertain. Germline assignment: CDR1 SNHLY and CDR2 FYNNEI. This CDR3 is 16 amino acids long. With 2 bases removed from V and 3 bases from J, the gap between germline ends came to 17 bases. The CDR3 here is CASSESSELPNYEQYF. CDR3 nucleotide sequence: TGTGCCAGCAGTGAATCATCAGAACTTCCAAACTACGAGCAGTACTTC.